This T cell receptor (beta chain) was observed in a study of shared clonotypes between healthy human individuals. Study information: Per-donor plates numbered three CD4 naive, three CD4 memory, two CD8 naive and one CD8 memory.

In its sample, this clone was seen a few times. An end of the junction differs from the germline gene, which may be a read error. The CDR3 spans 19 residues. In germline, CDR1 is SGHRS, CDR2 YFSETQ. Across several immunoSEQ plates, the genomic DNA of each subset was split evenly. Only in-frame clones appear in the TCRdb table, and some are missing; sequencing was by immunoSEQ multiplex PCR. The table lists 740,000 or so clones, 73% of them singletons, with around 2% in the top ten. Sequenced: memory CD4+ T cells sorted from blood. The sample's subset: CD45RA-negative fraction. This TCR was sampled from a woman in her twenties or thirties in good health. This chain joins TRBV5-1 and TRBJ1-1, with a possible D match to TRBD1 (6 bases). The CDR3 is CASSLEKTGAWQMNTEAFF. The CDR3 DNA reads TGCGCCAGCAGTTTGGAGAAGACAGGTGCATGGCAAATGAACACTGAAGCTTTCTTT.